The clone carrying this T cell receptor beta chain turned up a few times. What it recognizes is unknown. The junction departs from the called germline gene at one end, perhaps through a read error. The record originates from a study of cytomegalovirus exposure and HLA in healthy donors. Study background: Sequencing of 150 million to 200 million T cells in an earlier analysis found 90 million to 120 million unique TCR beta sequences. When fewer than 500 donors were genotyped, around 77% of them were found to fall in the Caucasian-associated ancestry cluster.

From germline, CDR1 is SEHNR and CDR2 FQNEAQ (reference sequence). The CDR3 is 16 residues long. 13 Jbeta primers and 60 Vbeta primers were used for the PCR. Clones were read by immunoSEQ multiplex PCR, and TCRdb kept only the in-frame ones, dropping some. The data hold about 140,000 clones, with roughly three fifths observed a single time. Study-wide results and caveats: Among donors in an Asian-associated ancestry cluster, a later analysis reportedly found fewer N-insertions than the approximately 700-donor mean. Many donors carried some public TCRs, although rarity characterized most TCR sequences.

What was sequenced was PBMCs. V usage is TRBV7-9 and J usage is TRBJ2-7; D is unclear. This TCR derives from a woman aged 60 to 75 in good health and CMV-seronegative. CDR3 nucleotide sequence: TGTTCCAGCAGCTTAGTGGGTTTGGGCGTTCCCTACGAGCAGTACTTC. Translating it yields CSSSLVGLGVPYEQYF.